One sample yielded the 29 T cell receptor beta chains listed below, sequenced in a study of blood T cells in healthy people across ages. PCR was performed a second time for 7 to 11 cycles using a sample-barcoded 5' primer and a J-beta primer mix. A single record per CDR3 protein comes from TCRdb applying MiXCR to the 5' RACE reads. The sample contains 1.5 million to 2 million distinct CDR3 sequences, approximately 30% of which appear only once. Sequencing was performed on blood. Every receptor here comes from a woman in her 30s in good health.

With respect to this clonotype: One end of the junction does not line up with germline, which may come from a read error. The J gene is TRBJ2-5, the V gene TRBV12-3 or TRBV12-4, with D maybe TRBD2 (5 bases). CDR3 length: 13 residues. The DNA of the CDR3 is TGTGCCAGCAGTTTCGGACGGGGAGAGACCCGGTACTTC. This sequence encodes CASSFGRGETRYF.

Only a few counts were recorded for this clonotype. The chain couples TRBV7-2 to TRBJ2-2; 7 bases match TRBD2. V dropped 4 bases and J dropped 7; count of bases not matched to a gene: 0. CDR1 is SGHTA, CDR2 FQGNSA, per germline. There are 12 residues in the CDR3. CDR3 protein: CASSSGGGELFF. The CDR3 DNA follows: TGTGCCAGCAGCTCGGGGGGCGGGGAGCTGTTTTTT.

About this clonotype: A much larger clonotype is one base distant, so this may be a read error. CDR3 amino acids: CASSRPGTGGHIQYF. Here the CDR3 DNA reads TGTGCCAGCAGTCGGCCCGGGACAGGGGGACACATTCAGTACTTC. The chain joins TRBV28 to TRBJ2-4; 11 nucleotides line up with TRBD1. CDR1 is MDHEN and CDR2 is SYDVKM in the germline V gene. With 5 bases clipped from V and 8 bases from J, the junction kept 8 bases outside the gene matches. The CDR3 covers 15 residues.

This clonotype was seen a handful of times. The chain joins TRBV30 to TRBJ2-7, with 10 nucleotides matching TRBD2. The CDR3 extends over 15 amino acids. The germline V gene encodes CDR1 GTSNPN and CDR2 SVGIG (reference sequence). Trimming cost V 3 bases and J 5 bases; bases outside gene matches: 10. CDR3 region: CAWSHTSGIPHEQYF. CDR3 DNA: TGTGCCTGGAGCCACACTAGCGGGATTCCCCACGAGCAGTACTTC.

CDR3 amino acids: CASSERVSYTEAFF. The CDR3 region has the DNA TGCGCCAGCAGTGAGAGGGTGTCATACACTGAAGCTTTCTTT. V and J are TRBV10-2 and TRBJ1-1, with D unclear. Germline CDR1 WSHSY, CDR2 SAAADI. This CDR3 has 14 residues. Trimming removed 2 bases at V and 3 bases at J, with 10 bases between.

The chain links TRBV28 to TRBJ2-5; tentative D call: TRBD1 (6 bases). V was pared by 0 bases and J by 4 bases, with 12 bases between. The CDR3 runs 15 residues. Germline values: CDR1 MDHEN, CDR2 SYDVKM. CDR3 region: CASSLWRGQRETQYF. CDR3 DNA sequence: TGTGCCAGCAGTTTATGGAGAGGACAGCGAGAGACCCAGTACTTC.

In this sample, this clonotype turned up a few times. The rearrangement links TRBV5-1 to TRBJ1-2; tentative D call: TRBD1 (6 bases). Trimming shortened V by 5 bases and J by 6 bases, and 20 bases separated the two germline ends. Germline CDR1 SGHRS, CDR2 YFSETQ. The CDR3 sequence is 15 residues long. In nucleotides, the CDR3 is TGCGCCAGCAGTCCTGGCGGCCAGGGGACAAATGGCTACACCTTC. Its protein product is CASSPGGQGTNGYTF.

The V call is TRBV13, the J call TRBJ2-1, with TRBD1 as a possible D gene (6 bases). This CDR3 has 14 amino acids. The germline V gene has CDR1 PRHDT and CDR2 FYEKMQ (reference sequence). V dropped 4 bases and J dropped 7 bases, with 14 bases sitting between them. Written as DNA, the CDR3 is TGTGCCAGCAGCTCCTACGTCGACAGGAATGAGCAGTTCTTC. It translates to CASSSYVDRNEQFF.

The table lists this clonotype with many counts. V gene TRBV12-3 or TRBV12-4 combines with J gene TRBJ2-7, with D possibly TRBD2 on 5 matching bases. Trimming stripped 3 bases from V and 4 bases from J, with 13 bases between. The CDR3 sequence is 14 residues long. CDR3 loop: CASSFGVQRYEQYF. CDR3 DNA: TGTGCCAGCAGTTTCGGGGTCCAACGATACGAGCAGTACTTC.

The chain couples TRBV5-1 to TRBJ2-1; D is ambiguous. Germline values: CDR1 SGHRS, CDR2 YFSETQ. The CDR3 covers 11 residues. V dropped 7 bases and J dropped 13 bases, with 15 bases sitting between them. For the CDR3, the DNA is TGCGCCAGCCGACTCACGGAGACCCAGTTCTTC. This encodes CASRLTETQFF. Full variable domain (remainder filled in from reference TRBV5-1 and TRBJ2-1): KAGVTQTPRYLIKTRGQQVTLSCSPISGHRSVSWYQQTPGQGLQFLFEYFSETQRNKGNFPGRFSGRQFSNSRSEMNVSTLELGDSALYLCASRLTETQFFGPGTRLTVL.

This clonotype has ten or more counts. The chain employs TRBV29-1 and TRBJ2-7; 9 nucleotides agree with TRBD1. CDR1 SQVTM and CDR2 ANQGSEA come from the germline V gene. The CDR3 spans 14 residues. V trimming: 6 bases; J trimming: 1 base; junction bases outside the gene matches: 7. Here the CDR3 reads CSVVRDRVSYEQYF. Here the CDR3 DNA reads TGCAGCGTCGTTCGGGACAGGGTGTCCTACGAGCAGTACTTC.

V is TRBV5-1 and J is TRBJ2-4; D is possibly TRBD1 or TRBD2 (5 bases each). The V end lost 0 bases, the J end lost 13 bases, and 23 bases lay between the germline ends. This CDR3 has 16 residues. Germline V gene data show CDR1 as SGHRS and CDR2 as YFSETQ. The CDR3 DNA reads TGCGCCAGCAGCTTGGTGGGGGACCAAACGTACAATGAGCAGTACTTC. Its translation: CASSLVGDQTYNEQYF.

A note on this clonotype: Just one base apart from a much larger clone, this may be a read error. The chain employs TRBV15 and TRBJ2-4, with D possibly TRBD1 on 5 matching bases. In germline, CDR1 is LNHNV, CDR2 YYDKDF (reference sequence). There are 16 residues in the CDR3. V lost 5 bases and J lost 13, with 27 bases in between. This CDR3 reads CATSRIRVSSYNEQYF. The DNA of the CDR3 is TGTGCCACCAGCCGCATCAGGGTGTCATCCTACAATGAGCAGTACTTC.

The table lists this clonotype with a few counts. The chain combines TRBV7-9 with TRBJ2-6; TRBD1 might be the D (6 bases). CDR1 SEHNR and CDR2 FQNEAQ come from the germline V gene (reference sequence). V shed 4 bases and J shed 4 bases, with 14 bases lying between them. The CDR3 extends over 16 amino acids. In DNA form, the CDR3 reads TGTGCCAGCAGCTCCATCAGGGGACCCGGGGCCAACGTCCTGACTTTC. Encoded protein: CASSSIRGPGANVLTF.

In the case of this clonotype: The germline gene is not matched at one end of the junction; a read error may be the cause. This chain links TRBV7-9 with TRBJ2-1, with 12 bases aligning to TRBD2. CDR1 is SEHNR, CDR2 FQNEAQ, per germline (reference sequence). The CDR3 consists of 13 residues. Here the CDR3 DNA reads TGTGCCAACAGCGGACTAGCGGGAAATGAGCAGTTCTTC. It yields the protein CANSGLAGNEQFF.

As to this clonotype: A much larger clone differs from this one at a single base, so this may be a read error. The genes are TRBV4-1 and TRBJ2-1; 9 nucleotides line up with TRBD2. The CDR3 consists of 16 residues. From germline, CDR1 is MGHRA and CDR2 YSYEKL. CDR3 in DNA: TGCGCCGGCAGCCAAGACGTAGCGGGGGAATACAATGAGCAGTTCTTC. It translates to CAGSQDVAGEYNEQFF.

This clonotype was picked up many times. This chain uses TRBV10-3 with TRBJ2-7, with D tentatively TRBD1 (6 bases). The CDR3 is 14 amino acids. CDR1 ENHRY and CDR2 SYGVKD come from the germline V gene. V lost 2 bases to trimming and J lost 2 bases, with 10 bases between them. The chain's CDR3 is CAISEATGTYEQYF. The CDR3 nucleotides read TGTGCCATCAGTGAGGCCACAGGGACCTACGAGCAGTACTTC.

V usage is TRBV6-5 and J usage is TRBJ1-5; the D is unclear. Germline lookup yields CDR1 MNHEY and CDR2 SVGAGI. The V end was cut by 5 bases, the J end by 3 bases, with 8 bases between. This CDR3 contains 13 residues. In DNA, the CDR3 is TGTGCCAGCAGTCGCAGGCTCAATCAGCCCCAGCATTTT. Translated: CASSRRLNQPQHF.

V usage is TRBV7-2 and J usage is TRBJ2-3; D uncertain. This CDR3 spans 14 amino acids. Trimming took 1 base from V and 2 from J, leaving 7 bases between them. Germline V gives CDR1 SGHTA, CDR2 FQGNSA. DNA of the CDR3: TGTGCCAGCAGCTTAGGGGTTCACACAGATACGCAGTATTTT. Translating it yields CASSLGVHTDTQYF.

As for this clonotype: Since a much larger clone is just one base distant, this may be a read error. The CDR3 does not close with the conserved phenylalanine or tryptophan, likely indicating a read error. This chain connects TRBV7-9 to TRBJ2-7; D is possibly TRBD2 (7 bases). V was pared by 6 bases and J by 2 bases, with 17 bases between. The CDR3 is made up of 15 amino acids. Germline V CDR1 and CDR2: SEHNR, FQNEAQ (reference sequence). The CDR3 DNA is TGTGCCAGCAGGCCTTCGGCGGGGGCTCCCTACGAGCAGTACTGC. Protein product: CASRPSAGAPYEQYC.

This clonotype has only a few counts. The V call is TRBV6-5, the J call TRBJ1-1; no reliable D call. The germline V and J ends were trimmed by 4 bases and 0 bases, with 15 bases remaining between them. In germline, CDR1 is MNHEY, CDR2 SVGAGI. The CDR3 is 16 residues long. This chain's CDR3 is CASSSRPQTMNTEAFF. DNA for the CDR3: TGTGCCAGCAGTTCCCGGCCCCAGACGATGAACACTGAAGCTTTCTTT.

The gene calls are TRBV5-5 and TRBJ1-2; no reliable D call. Trimming pared 6 bases from V and 1 base from J, leaving 10 bases between. The germline CDR1 and CDR2 sequences are SGHKS and YYEKEE (reference sequence). The length of the CDR3 is 13 residues. The CDR3 DNA sequence: TGTGCCAGCACCTACGACATTAACTATGGCTACACCTTC. It yields the protein CASTYDINYGYTF.

V gene TRBV14 combines with J gene TRBJ1-4; D remains ambiguous. Trimming removed 0 bases at V and 0 bases at J, with 14 bases between. Germline CDR1 reads SGHDN; CDR2 reads FVKESK. The CDR3 totals 18 residues. The CDR3 DNA reads TGTGCCAGCAGCCAAGACAGGCGCACTGAGGCAACTAATGAAAAACTGTTTTTT. It is translated as CASSQDRRTEATNEKLFF. The complete variable domain, with remaining parts taken from reference TRBV14 and TRBJ1-4, reads EAGVTQFPSHSVIEKGQTVTLRCDPISGHDNLYWYRRVMGKEIKFLLHFVKESKQDESGMPNNRFLAERTGGTYSTLKVQPAELEDSGVYFCASSQDRRTEATNEKLFFGSGTQLSVL.

The chain employs TRBV12-3 or TRBV12-4 and TRBJ2-3; D not resolved. The V gene lost 3 bases and the J gene lost 4 bases, with 14 bases spanning the gap. This CDR3 spans 15 amino acids. The CDR3 here is CASSLGGVRADTQYF. The CDR3, as DNA: TGTGCCAGCAGTTTGGGCGGCGTGAGAGCAGATACGCAGTATTTT.

Regarding this clonotype: A much larger clone lies one base from this, so it may be a read error. V gene TRBV20-1 combines with J gene TRBJ2-7; D gene ambiguous. Between the trimmed V and J ends, which lost 0 bases and 2 bases, there was a span of 8 bases. CDR3 length equals 13 residues. From germline, CDR1 is DFQATT and CDR2 SNEGSKA (reference sequence). CDR3 amino acids: CSARDLTPYEQYF. CDR3 DNA: TGCAGTGCTAGAGATCTTACTCCCTACGAGCAGTACTTC.

The count of this clonotype is one. This sequence joins TRBV2 and TRBJ1-1; tentatively, D is TRBD1 (6 bases). The CDR3 has 11 amino acids. The V end lost 10 bases, the J end lost 6 bases, and 12 bases lay between the germline ends. Germline V lookup: CDR1 SNHLY, CDR2 FYNNEI. This CDR3 is CATHRVAEAFF. The CDR3 DNA sequence: TGTGCCACCCACAGGGTAGCTGAAGCTTTCTTT.

The rearrangement joins TRBV7-9 to TRBJ2-7; D ambiguous. The CDR3 covers 12 residues. V lost 2 bases and J 11 bases, leaving 13 bases between the germline ends. The germline gives CDR1 SEHNR, CDR2 FQNEAQ (reference sequence). CDR3: CASSLINNSKYF. The CDR3 coding sequence is TGTGCCAGCAGCTTAATTAATAATTCGAAGTACTTC.

This clonotype was seen repeatedly, ten times or more. The chain couples TRBV6-6 to TRBJ2-3; D may match TRBD1 or TRBD2 (6 bases each). Germline values: CDR1 MNHNY, CDR2 SVGAGI (reference sequence). CDR3 length: 13 amino acids. V lost 6 bases and J 6 bases, leaving 13 bases between the germline ends. In DNA form, the CDR3 reads TGTGCCAGCAGACGAAAAGGGGGGGATACGCAGTATTTT. Its protein product is CASRRKGGDTQYF.

The V call is TRBV5-1, the J call TRBJ2-1; TRBD2 matches at 8 bases. Germline V gives CDR1 SGHRS, CDR2 YFSETQ. The CDR3 totals 14 residues. The V and J ends lost 7 bases and 8 bases, in that order; junction bases with no gene match: 11. The CDR3 spells CASQAGVPRDEQFF. The CDR3 DNA reads TGCGCCAGCCAAGCGGGGGTGCCGCGAGATGAGCAGTTCTTC.